This record concerns one TCR beta chain sequence. Its antigen is currently not known. It has no much larger one-base neighbor in the sample; base qualities were not kept. These data belong to a study of blood T cell repertoires in COVID-19 (dated by TCRdb to the early 2020s). In the study overall: Collaborator samples came from the United States, Italy and Spain and covered acute and convalescent phases of COVID-19. The prospective study material was composed of cDNA or gDNA derived from T cells, B-cell-depleted T cells, or PBMCs. Subjects who had been exposed to COVID-19, were actively infected with it, or had recovered from it provided the deeply sampled blood TCRbeta repertoires that made up the dataset. The repertoires were released in a freely available public database intended as a resource for research on the immune response to SARS-CoV-2. Samples came from the ongoing ImmuneRACE study (first 160 participants) plus 1,254 subjects from 6 global collaborators. The sample metadata nearly always contained a de-identified subject ID, COVID-19 status, age in years and sex. Where available, HLA class I and class II types were taken from metadata supplied by the sample provider and were not determined by assay-based typing.

Overall study results and their limits: How much clinical and demographic metadata was included differed by source and by participant, and the metadata was provided uncurated.

TCRbeta CDR3 regions were amplified from genomic DNA using the immunoSEQ Assay, a bias-controlled multiplex PCR. Concerning the study's data processing: The number of nucleated cells in each sample was estimated by amplification of reference gene primers within the assay. To quantify the absolute abundance of each unique TCRbeta CDR3 rearrangement, sequence reads were collapsed and filtered. Productive Simpson clonality was computed per sample as the square root of Simpson's diversity index over productive rearrangements. Entries here come from immuneACCESS through TCRdb and include only in-frame sequences with V and J called. Some clones fail to appear in such tables; in the studies checked, an unresolved V gene covers under half of the shortfall, and the cause of the remainder is unknown. The V and J calls and clone size come from that table; D and trimming were worked out from the DNA. This sample lists about 64,000 clones; around nine tenths were detected once. The ten largest account for 3.9% of the sample.

Whole blood was collected in K2EDTA tubes by collaborating institutions according to the institutions' own protocols. For TCRbeta analysis, collaborators shipped samples as frozen whole blood, isolated PBMCs, or DNA extracted from either of those sample types. The CDR3 numbers 15 residues from cysteine through phenylalanine. The entry retains the CDR3 DNA only, 45 bases that are in frame from base 1. According to the germline V gene (reference sequence), CDR1 reads DFQATT and CDR2 reads SNEGSKA. The V end loses 3 bases and the J end loses 7 bases, and a stretch of 19 bases separates them. The chain is made from TRBV20-1 and TRBJ2-1; no D gene can be assigned with confidence. Sequencing was performed on peripheral blood. The clonotype was recovered from a man in his 70s with acute or convalescent COVID-19. The sequenced DNA is TGCAGTGCTAGTTCGCCACACCTAGGCCAAAATGAGCAGTTCTTC. Translation gives CSASSPHLGQNEQFF.